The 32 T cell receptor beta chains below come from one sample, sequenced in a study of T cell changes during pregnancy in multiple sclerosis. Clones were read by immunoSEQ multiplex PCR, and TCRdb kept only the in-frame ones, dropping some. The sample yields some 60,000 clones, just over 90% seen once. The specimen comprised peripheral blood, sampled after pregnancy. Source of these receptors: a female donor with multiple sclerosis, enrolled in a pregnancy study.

CDR3 protein: CASSLGTGGEQYF. CDR3 nucleotide sequence: TGTGCCAGCAGCTTAGGGACAGGGGGCGAGCAGTACTTC. V is TRBV11-2 and J is TRBJ2-7; 10 nucleotides line up with TRBD1. CDR3 length equals 13 residues. Germline loops: CDR1 SGHAT, CDR2 FQNNGV. Trimming took 1 base from V and 6 from J; bases not matched to a gene: 0. Complete variable domain (other parts from reference TRBV11-2 and TRBJ2-7): EAGVAQSPRYKIIEKRQSVAFWCNPISGHATLYWYQQILGQGPKLLIQFQNNGVVDDSQLPKDRFSAERLKGVDSTLKIQPAKLEDSAVYLCASSLGTGGEQYFGPGTRLTVT.

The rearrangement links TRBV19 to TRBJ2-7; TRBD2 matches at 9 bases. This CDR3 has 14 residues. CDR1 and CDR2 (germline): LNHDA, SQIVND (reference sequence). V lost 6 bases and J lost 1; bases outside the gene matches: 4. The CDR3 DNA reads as TGTGCCAGTAGCCCGGGACTAGCTTCCTACGAGCAGTACTTC. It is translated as CASSPGLASYEQYF.

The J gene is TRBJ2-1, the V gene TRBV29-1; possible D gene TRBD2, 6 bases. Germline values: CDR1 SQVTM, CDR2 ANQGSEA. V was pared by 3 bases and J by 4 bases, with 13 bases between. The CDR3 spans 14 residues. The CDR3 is CSVETRRAYNEQFF. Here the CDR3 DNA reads TGCAGCGTTGAGACGAGGAGGGCGTACAATGAGCAGTTCTTC.

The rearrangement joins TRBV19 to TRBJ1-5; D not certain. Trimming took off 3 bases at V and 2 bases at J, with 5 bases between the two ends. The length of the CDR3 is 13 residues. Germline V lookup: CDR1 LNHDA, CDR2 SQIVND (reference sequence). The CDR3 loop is CASSIVGNQPQHF. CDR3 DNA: TGTGCCAGTAGTATCGTAGGCAATCAGCCCCAGCATTTT. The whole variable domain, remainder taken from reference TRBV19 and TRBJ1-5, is DGGITQSPKYLFRKEGQNVTLSCEQNLNHDAMYWYRQDPGQGLRLIYYSQIVNDFQKGDIAEGYSVSREKKESFPLTVTSAQKNPTAFYLCASSIVGNQPQHFGDGTRLSIL.

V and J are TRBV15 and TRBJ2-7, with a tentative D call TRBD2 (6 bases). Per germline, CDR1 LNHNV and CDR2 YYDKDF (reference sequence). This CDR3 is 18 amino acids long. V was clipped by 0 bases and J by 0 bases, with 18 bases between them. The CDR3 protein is CATSRDVRAGLSSYEQYF. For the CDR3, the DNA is TGTGCCACCAGCAGAGATGTCAGGGCGGGGTTGAGCTCCTACGAGCAGTACTTC.

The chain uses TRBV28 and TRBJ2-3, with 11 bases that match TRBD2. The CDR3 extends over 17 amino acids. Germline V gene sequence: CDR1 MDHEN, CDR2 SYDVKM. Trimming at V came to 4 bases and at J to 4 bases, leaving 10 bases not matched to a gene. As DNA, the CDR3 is TGTGCCAGCAGTTCGCCCACACTAGCGGGAGAGGCAGATACGCAGTATTTT. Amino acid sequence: CASSSPTLAGEADTQYF. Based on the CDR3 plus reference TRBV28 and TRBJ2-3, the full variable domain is DVKVTQSSRYLVKRTGEKVFLECVQDMDHENMFWYRQDPGLGLRLIYFSYDVKMKEKGDIPEGYSVSREKKERFSLILESASTNQTSMYLCASSSPTLAGEADTQYFGPGTRLTVL.

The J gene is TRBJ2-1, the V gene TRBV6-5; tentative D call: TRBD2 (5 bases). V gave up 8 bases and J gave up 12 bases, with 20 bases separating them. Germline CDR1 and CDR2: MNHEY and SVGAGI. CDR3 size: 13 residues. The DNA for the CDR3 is TGTGCCAGCCGTGCGGGTTCCAATCGTGGGCAGTTCTTC. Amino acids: CASRAGSNRGQFF.

The CDR3 DNA reads TGTGCCAGCAGCTCGAACAGGGGGAGCGAGCAGTACTTC. The encoded protein is CASSSNRGSEQYF. V gene TRBV9 combines with J gene TRBJ2-7, with 8 bases that match TRBD1. V shed 4 bases and J 6 bases; nucleotides not matched to a gene: 6. The CDR3 has 13 residues. Germline V lookup: CDR1 SGDLS, CDR2 YYNGEE.

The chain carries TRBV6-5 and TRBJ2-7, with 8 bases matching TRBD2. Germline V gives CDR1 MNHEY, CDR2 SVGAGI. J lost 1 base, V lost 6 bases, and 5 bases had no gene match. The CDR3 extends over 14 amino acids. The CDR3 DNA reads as TGTGCCAGCAGCCGACTAGCGATTTCCTACGAGCAGTACTTC. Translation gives CASSRLAISYEQYF.

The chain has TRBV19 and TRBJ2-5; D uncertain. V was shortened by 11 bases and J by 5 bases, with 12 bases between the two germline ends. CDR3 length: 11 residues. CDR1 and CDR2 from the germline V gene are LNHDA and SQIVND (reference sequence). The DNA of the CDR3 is TGTGCCGCCGGTTTACGGGAGACCCAGTACTTC. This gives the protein CAAGLRETQYF.

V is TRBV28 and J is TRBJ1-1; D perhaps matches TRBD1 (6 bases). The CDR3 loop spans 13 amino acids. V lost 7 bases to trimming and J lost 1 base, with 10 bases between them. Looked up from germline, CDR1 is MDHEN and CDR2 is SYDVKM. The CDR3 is CASTLTGNTEAFF. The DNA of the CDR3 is TGTGCCAGCACCTTGACAGGGAACACTGAAGCTTTCTTT.

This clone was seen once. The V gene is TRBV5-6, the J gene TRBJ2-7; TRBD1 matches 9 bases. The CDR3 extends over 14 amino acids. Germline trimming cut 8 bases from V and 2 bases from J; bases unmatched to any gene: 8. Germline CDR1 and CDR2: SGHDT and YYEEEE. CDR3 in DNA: TGTGCCAGTGCTGCGGACAGGGGACCCTACGAGCAGTACTTC. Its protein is CASAADRGPYEQYF.

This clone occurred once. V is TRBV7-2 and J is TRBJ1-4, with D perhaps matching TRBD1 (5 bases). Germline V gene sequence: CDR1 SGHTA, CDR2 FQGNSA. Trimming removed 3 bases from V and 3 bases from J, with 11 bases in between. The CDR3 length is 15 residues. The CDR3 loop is CASSLEGRANEKLFF. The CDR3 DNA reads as TGTGCCAGCAGCTTGGAGGGGCGCGCTAATGAAAAACTGTTTTTT.

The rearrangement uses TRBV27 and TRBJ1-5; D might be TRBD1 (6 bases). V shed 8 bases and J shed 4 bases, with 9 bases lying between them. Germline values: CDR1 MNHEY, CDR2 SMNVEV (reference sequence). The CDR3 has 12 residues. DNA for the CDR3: TGTGCCAGCGGACAGAAGAATCAGCCCCAGCATTTT. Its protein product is CASGQKNQPQHF.

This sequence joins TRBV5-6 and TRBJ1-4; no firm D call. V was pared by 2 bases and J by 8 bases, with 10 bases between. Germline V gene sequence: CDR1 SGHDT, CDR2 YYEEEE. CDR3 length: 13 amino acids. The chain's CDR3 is CASSFDSREKLFF. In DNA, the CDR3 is TGTGCCAGCAGCTTCGACTCTCGGGAAAAACTGTTTTTT.

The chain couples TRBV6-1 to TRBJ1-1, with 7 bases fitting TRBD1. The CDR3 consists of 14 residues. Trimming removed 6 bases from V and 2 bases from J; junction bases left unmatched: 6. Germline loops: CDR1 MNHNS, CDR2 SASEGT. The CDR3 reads CASSQTGTNTEAFF. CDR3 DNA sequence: TGTGCCAGCAGCCAGACAGGGACTAACACTGAAGCTTTCTTT.

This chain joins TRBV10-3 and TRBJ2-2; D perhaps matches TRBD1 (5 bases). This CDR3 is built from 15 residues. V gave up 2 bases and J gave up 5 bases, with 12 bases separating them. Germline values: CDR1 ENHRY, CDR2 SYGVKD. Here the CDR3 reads CAISEPTDGTGELFF. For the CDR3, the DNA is TGTGCCATCAGTGAGCCGACAGATGGTACCGGGGAGCTGTTTTTT.

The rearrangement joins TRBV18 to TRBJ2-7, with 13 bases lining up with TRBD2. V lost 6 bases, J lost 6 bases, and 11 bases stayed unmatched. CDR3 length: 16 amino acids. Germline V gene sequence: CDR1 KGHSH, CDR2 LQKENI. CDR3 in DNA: TGTGCCAGCTCCGCGGGACTAGCGGGAATAATTGGCGAGCAGTACTTC. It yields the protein CASSAGLAGIIGEQYF.

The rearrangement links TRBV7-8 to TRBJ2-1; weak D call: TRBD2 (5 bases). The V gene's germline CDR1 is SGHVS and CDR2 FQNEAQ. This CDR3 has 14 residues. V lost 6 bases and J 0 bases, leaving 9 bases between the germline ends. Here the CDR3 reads CASRKAVSYNEQFF. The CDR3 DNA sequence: TGTGCCAGCAGAAAAGCGGTCTCCTACAATGAGCAGTTCTTC.

The CDR3 spells CASSYSGQGRQETQYF. CDR3 DNA: TGTGCCAGCAGTTATTCGGGACAGGGACGTCAAGAGACCCAGTACTTC. The J gene is TRBJ2-5, the V gene TRBV6-5, with 9 bases fitting TRBD1. The CDR3 loop spans 16 amino acids. The V gene end was trimmed by 3 bases and the J gene end by 2 bases; junction bases not matched to a gene: 7. CDR1 and CDR2 from the germline V gene are MNHEY and SVGAGI.

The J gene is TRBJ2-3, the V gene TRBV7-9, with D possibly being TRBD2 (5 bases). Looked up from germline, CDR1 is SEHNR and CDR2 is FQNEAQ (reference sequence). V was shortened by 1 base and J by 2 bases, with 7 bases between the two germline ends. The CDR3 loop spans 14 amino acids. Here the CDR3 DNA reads TGTGCCAGCAGCTTAGGAGGGATCACAGATACGCAGTATTTT. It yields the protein CASSLGGITDTQYF.

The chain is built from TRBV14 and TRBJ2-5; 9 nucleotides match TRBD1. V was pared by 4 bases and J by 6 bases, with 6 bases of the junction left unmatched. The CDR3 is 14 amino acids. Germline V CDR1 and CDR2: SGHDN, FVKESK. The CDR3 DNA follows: TGTGCCAGCAGCCTCGGACAGGGGAGAAAGACCCAGTACTTC. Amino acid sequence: CASSLGQGRKTQYF. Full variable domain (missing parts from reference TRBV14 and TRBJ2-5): EAGVTQFPSHSVIEKGQTVTLRCDPISGHDNLYWYRRVMGKEIKFLLHFVKESKQDESGMPNNRFLAERTGGTYSTLKVQPAELEDSGVYFCASSLGQGRKTQYFGPGTRLLVL.

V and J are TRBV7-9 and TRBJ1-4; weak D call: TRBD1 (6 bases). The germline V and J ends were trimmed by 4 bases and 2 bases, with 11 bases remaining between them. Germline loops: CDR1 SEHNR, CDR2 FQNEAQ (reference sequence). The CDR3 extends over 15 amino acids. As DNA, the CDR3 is TGTGCCAGCAGCTCGCGGGGGCATACTAATGAAAAACTGTTTTTT. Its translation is CASSSRGHTNEKLFF.

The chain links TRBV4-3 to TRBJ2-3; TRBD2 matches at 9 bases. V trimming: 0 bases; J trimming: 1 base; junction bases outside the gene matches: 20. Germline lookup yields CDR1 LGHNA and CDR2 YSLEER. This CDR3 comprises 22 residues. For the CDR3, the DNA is TGCGCCAGCAGCCAAGATAGAATAATAGGGCGGGAGGGGCTATGGGGCACAGATACGCAGTATTTT. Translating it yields CASSQDRIIGREGLWGTDTQYF.

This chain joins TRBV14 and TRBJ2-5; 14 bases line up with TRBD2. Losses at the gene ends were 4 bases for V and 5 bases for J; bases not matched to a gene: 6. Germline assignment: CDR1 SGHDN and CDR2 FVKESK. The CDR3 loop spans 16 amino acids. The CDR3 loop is CASSRRLAGGKETQYF. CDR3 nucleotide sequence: TGTGCCAGCAGCCGACGACTAGCGGGAGGGAAGGAGACCCAGTACTTC. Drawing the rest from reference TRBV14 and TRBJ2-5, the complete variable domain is EAGVTQFPSHSVIEKGQTVTLRCDPISGHDNLYWYRRVMGKEIKFLLHFVKESKQDESGMPNNRFLAERTGGTYSTLKVQPAELEDSGVYFCASSRRLAGGKETQYFGPGTRLLVL.

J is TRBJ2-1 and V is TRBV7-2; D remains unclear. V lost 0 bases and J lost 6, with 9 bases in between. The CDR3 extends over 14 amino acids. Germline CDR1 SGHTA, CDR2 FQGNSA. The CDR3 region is CASSLAGGANEQFF. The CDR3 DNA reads TGTGCCAGCAGCTTAGCTGGCGGAGCCAATGAGCAGTTCTTC.

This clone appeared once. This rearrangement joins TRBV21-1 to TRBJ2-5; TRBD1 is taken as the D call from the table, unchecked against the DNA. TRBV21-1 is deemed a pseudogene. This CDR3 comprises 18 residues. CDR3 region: CASSKVGFVNRGQETQYF. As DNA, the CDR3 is TGTGCCAGCAGCAAAGTCGGTTTTGTGAACAGGGGACAAGAGACCCAGTACTTC.

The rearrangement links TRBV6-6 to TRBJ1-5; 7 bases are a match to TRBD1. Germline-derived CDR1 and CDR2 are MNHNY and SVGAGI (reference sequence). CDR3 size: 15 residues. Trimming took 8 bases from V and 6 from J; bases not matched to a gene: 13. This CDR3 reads CASQGGTGRGQPQHF. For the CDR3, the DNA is TGTGCCAGCCAGGGGGGAACGGGACGGGGTCAGCCCCAGCATTTT.

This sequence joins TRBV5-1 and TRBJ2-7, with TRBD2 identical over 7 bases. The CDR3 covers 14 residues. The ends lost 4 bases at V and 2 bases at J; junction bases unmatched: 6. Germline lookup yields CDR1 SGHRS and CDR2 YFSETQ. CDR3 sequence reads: CASSPSGQPYEQYF. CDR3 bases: TGCGCCAGCAGCCCTAGCGGCCAACCCTACGAGCAGTACTTC.

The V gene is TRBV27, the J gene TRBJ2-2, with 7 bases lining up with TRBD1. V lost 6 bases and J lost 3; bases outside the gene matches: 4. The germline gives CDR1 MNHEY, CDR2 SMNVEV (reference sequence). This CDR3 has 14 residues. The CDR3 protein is CASRGTAYTGELFF. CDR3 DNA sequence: TGTGCCAGCAGGGGGACAGCCTACACCGGGGAGCTGTTTTTT.

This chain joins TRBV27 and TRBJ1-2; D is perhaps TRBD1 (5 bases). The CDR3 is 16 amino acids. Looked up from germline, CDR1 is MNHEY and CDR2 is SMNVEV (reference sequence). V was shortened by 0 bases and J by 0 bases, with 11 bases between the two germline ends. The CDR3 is CASSLSSDTANYGYTF. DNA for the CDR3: TGTGCCAGCAGTTTATCCTCGGACACAGCTAACTATGGCTACACCTTC.

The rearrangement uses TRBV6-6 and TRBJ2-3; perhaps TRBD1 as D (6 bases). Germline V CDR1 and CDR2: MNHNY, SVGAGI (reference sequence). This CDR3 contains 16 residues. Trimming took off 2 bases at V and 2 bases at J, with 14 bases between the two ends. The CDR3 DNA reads TGTGCCAGCAGTTACGGGGTGTGGGACAACACAGATACGCAGTATTTT. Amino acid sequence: CASSYGVWDNTDTQYF.